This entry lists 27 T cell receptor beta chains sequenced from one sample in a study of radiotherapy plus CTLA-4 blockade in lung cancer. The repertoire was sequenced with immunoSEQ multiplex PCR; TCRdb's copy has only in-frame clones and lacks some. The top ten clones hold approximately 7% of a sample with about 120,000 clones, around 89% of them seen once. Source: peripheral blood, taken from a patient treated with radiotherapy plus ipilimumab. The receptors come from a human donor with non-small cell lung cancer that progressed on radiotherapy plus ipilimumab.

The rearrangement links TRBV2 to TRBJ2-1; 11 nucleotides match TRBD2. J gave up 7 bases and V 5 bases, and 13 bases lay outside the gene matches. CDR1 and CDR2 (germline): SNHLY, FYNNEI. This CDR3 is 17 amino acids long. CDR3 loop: CASSPTSGGPPQNEQFF. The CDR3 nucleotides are TGTGCCAGCAGTCCTACTAGCGGGGGCCCCCCACAAAATGAGCAGTTCTTC.

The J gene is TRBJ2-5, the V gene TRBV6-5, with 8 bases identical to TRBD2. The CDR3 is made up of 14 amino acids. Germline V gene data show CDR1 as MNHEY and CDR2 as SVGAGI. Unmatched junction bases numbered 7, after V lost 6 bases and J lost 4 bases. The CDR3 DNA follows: TGTGCCAGCAGAGGTAGCGGGATGGGAGAGACCCAGTACTTC. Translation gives CASRGSGMGETQYF.

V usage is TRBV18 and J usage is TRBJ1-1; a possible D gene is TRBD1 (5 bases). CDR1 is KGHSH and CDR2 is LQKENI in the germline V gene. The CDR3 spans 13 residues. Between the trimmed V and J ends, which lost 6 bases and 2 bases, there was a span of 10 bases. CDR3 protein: CASSTEINTEAFF. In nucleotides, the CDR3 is TGTGCCAGCTCGACAGAAATTAACACTGAAGCTTTCTTT.

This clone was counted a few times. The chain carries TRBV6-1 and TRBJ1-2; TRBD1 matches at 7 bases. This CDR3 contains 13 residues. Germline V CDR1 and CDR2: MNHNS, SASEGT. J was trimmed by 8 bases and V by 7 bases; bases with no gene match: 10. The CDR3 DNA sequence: TGTGCCAGCAAAGTACAGGGGTTGAGGGGCTACACCTTC. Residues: CASKVQGLRGYTF.

CDR3 in amino acids: CAWGDRGNQPQHF. CDR3 DNA: TGTGCCTGGGGGGACAGGGGTAATCAGCCCCAGCATTTT. The genes are TRBV30 and TRBJ1-5, with 10 nucleotides matching TRBD1. There are 13 residues in the CDR3. CDR1 is GTSNPN, CDR2 SVGIG, per germline (reference sequence). The V and J ends lost 5 bases and 4 bases, in that order; junction bases with no gene match: 2.

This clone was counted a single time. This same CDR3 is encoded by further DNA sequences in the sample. CDR3 nucleotide sequence: TGTGCCAGCAGCTTACCCGGGACAGGGCAAGAGACCCAGTACTTC. Translation gives CASSLPGTGQETQYF. This chain links TRBV11-2 with TRBJ2-5, with TRBD1 identical over 9 bases. Germline V CDR1 and CDR2: SGHAT, FQNNGV. The V gene end was trimmed by 2 bases and the J gene end by 2 bases; junction bases not matched to a gene: 3. This CDR3 region has 15 residues. Combining the CDR3 with reference TRBV11-2 and TRBJ2-5 gives the whole variable domain EAGVAQSPRYKIIEKRQSVAFWCNPISGHATLYWYQQILGQGPKLLIQFQNNGVVDDSQLPKDRFSAERLKGVDSTLKIQPAKLEDSAVYLCASSLPGTGQETQYFGPGTRLLVL.

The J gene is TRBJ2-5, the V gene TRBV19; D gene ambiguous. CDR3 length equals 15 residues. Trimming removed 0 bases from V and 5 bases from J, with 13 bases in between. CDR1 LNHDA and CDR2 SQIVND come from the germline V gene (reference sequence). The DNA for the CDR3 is TGTGCCAGTAGTATAGACCTTGGGGTTTCCGAGACCCAGTACTTC. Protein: CASSIDLGVSETQYF.

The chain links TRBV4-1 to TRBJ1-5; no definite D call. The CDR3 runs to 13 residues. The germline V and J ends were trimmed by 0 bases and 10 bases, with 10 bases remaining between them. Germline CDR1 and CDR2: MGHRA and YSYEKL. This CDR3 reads CASSQDPPTPQHF. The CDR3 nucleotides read TGCGCCAGCAGCCAAGATCCTCCGACACCCCAGCATTTT.

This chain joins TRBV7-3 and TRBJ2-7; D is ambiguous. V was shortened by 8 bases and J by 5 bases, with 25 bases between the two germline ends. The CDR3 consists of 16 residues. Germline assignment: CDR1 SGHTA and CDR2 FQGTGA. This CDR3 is CASFPTRREELNEQYF. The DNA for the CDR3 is TGTGCCAGCTTCCCCACCAGGCGAGAGGAATTAAACGAGCAGTACTTC.

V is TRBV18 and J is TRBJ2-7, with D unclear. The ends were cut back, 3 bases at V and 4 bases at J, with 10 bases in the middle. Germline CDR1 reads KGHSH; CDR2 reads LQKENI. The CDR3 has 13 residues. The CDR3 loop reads CASSPRSDYEQYF. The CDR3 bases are TGTGCCAGCTCACCCAGGAGTGATTACGAGCAGTACTTC.

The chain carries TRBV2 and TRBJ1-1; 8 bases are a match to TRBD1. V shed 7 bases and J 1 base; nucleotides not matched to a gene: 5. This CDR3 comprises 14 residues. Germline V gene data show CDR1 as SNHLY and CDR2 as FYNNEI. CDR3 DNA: TGTGCCAGCACCCGAGGGACAGGGAACACTGAAGCTTTCTTT. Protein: CASTRGTGNTEAFF.

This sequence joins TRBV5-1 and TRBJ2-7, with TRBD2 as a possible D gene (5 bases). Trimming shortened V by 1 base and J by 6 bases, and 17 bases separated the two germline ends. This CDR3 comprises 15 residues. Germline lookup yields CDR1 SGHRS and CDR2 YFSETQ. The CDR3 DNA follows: TGCGCCAGCAGCTTGATGGGCGGGCCCACGGGCGAGCAGTACTTC. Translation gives CASSLMGGPTGEQYF.

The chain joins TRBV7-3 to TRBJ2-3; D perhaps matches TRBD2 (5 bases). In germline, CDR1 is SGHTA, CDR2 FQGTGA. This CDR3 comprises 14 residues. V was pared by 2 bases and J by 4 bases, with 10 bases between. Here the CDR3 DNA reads TGTGCCAGCAGCTTACGAGGGAGATCAGATACGCAGTATTTT. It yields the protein CASSLRGRSDTQYF.

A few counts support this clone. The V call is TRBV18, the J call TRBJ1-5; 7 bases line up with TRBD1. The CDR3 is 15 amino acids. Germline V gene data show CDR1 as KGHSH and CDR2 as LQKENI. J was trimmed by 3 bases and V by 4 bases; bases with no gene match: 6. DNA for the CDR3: TGTGCCAGCTCACGAGGGGACAGTGACAATCAGCCCCAGCATTTT. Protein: CASSRGDSDNQPQHF. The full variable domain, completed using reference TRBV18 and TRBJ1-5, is NAGVMQNPRHLVRRRGQEARLRCSPMKGHSHVYWYRQLPEEGLKFMVYLQKENIIDESGMPKERFSAEFPKEGPSILRIQQVVRGDSAAYFCASSRGDSDNQPQHFGDGTRLSIL.

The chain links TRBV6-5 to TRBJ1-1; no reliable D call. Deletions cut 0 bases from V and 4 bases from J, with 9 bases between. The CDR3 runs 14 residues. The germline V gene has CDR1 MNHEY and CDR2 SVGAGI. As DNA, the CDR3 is TGTGCCAGCAGTTACTCGGAGGGTATCACTGAAGCTTTCTTT. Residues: CASSYSEGITEAFF.

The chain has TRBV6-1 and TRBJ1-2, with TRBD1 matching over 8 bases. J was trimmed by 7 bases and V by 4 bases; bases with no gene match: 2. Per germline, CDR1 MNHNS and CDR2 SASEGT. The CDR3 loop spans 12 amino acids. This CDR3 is CASSAGQAGYTF. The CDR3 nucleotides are TGTGCCAGCAGTGCGGGACAGGCTGGCTACACCTTC.

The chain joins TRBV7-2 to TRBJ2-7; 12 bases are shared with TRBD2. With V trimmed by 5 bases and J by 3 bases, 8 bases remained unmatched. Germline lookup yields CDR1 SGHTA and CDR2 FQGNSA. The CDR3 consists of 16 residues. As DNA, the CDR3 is TGTGCCAGCAGCCAGAGACTAGCGGGAGCTTACTACGAGCAGTACTTC. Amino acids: CASSQRLAGAYYEQYF.

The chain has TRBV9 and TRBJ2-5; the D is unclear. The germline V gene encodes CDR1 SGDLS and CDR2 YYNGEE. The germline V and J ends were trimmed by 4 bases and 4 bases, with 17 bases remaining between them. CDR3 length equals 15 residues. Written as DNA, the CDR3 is TGTGCCAGCAGCCCCCTAGTTGGTTTTGCAGAGACCCAGTACTTC. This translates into CASSPLVGFAETQYF.

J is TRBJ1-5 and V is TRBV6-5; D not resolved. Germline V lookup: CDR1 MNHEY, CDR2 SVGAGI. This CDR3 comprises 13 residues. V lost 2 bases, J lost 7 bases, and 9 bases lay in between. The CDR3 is CASSYDLIQPQHF. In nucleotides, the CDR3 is TGTGCCAGCAGTTACGACCTGATACAGCCCCAGCATTTT.

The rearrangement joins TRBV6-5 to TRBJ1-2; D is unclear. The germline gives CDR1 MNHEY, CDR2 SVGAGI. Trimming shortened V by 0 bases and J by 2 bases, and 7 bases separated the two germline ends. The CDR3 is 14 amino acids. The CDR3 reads CASSYSGENYGYTF. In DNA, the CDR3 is TGTGCCAGCAGTTACTCTGGCGAAAACTATGGCTACACCTTC.

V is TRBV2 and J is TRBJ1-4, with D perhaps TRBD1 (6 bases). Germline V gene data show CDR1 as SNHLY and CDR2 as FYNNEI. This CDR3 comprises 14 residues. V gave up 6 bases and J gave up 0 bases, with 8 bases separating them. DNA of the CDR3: TGTGCCAGCAGGAGGACAGCAACTAATGAAAAACTGTTTTTT. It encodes CASRRTATNEKLFF. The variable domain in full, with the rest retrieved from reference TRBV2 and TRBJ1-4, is EPEVTQTPSHQVTQMGQEVILRCVPISNHLYFYWYRQILGQKVEFLVSFYNNEISEKSEIFDDQFSVERPDGSNFTLKIRSTKLEDSAMYFCASRRTATNEKLFFGSGTQLSVL.

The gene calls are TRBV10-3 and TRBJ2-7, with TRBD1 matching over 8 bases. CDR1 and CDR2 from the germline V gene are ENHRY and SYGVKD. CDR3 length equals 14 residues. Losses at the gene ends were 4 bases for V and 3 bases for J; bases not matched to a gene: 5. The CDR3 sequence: CAISGGTGSYEQYF. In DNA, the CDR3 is TGTGCCATCAGTGGGGGGACAGGAAGCTACGAGCAGTACTTC.

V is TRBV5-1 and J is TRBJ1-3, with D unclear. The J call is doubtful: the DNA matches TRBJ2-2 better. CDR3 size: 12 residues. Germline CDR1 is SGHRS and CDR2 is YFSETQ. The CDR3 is CASSPDAGELFF. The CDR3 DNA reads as TGCGCCAGCAGTCCCGACGCCGGGGAGCTGTTTTTT.

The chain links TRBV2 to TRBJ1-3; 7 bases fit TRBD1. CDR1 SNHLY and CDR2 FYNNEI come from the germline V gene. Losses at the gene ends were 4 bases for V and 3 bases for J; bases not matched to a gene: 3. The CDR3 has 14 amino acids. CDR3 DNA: TGTGCCAGCAGTGGACAGGGCTATGGAAACACCATATATTTT. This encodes CASSGQGYGNTIYF. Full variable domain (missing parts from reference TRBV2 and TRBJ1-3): EPEVTQTPSHQVTQMGQEVILRCVPISNHLYFYWYRQILGQKVEFLVSFYNNEISEKSEIFDDQFSVERPDGSNFTLKIRSTKLEDSAMYFCASSGQGYGNTIYFGEGSWLTVV.

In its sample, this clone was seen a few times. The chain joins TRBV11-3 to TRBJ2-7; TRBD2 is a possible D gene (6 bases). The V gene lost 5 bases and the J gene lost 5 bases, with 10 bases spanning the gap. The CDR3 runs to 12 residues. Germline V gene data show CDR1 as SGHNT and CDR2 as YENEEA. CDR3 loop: CASSPGTHEQYF. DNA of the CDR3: TGTGCCAGCAGCCCCGGGACTCACGAGCAGTACTTC.

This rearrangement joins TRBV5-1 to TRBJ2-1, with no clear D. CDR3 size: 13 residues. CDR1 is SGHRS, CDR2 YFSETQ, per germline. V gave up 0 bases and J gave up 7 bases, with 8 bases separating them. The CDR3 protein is CASSLDSGNEQFF. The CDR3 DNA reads TGCGCCAGCAGCTTGGATTCAGGTAATGAGCAGTTCTTC.

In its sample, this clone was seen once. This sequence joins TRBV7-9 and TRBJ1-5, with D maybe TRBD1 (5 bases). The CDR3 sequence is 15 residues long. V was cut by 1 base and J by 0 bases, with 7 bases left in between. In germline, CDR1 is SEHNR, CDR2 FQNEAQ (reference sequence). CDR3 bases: TGTGCCAGCAGCTTAGGGGACGCTAGCAATCAGCCCCAGCATTTT. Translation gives CASSLGDASNQPQHF.